The next 23 T cell receptor beta chains were all read from a single sample in a study of cytomegalovirus exposure and HLA in healthy donors. Primers: 60 Vbeta forward and 13 Jbeta reverse. The assay was immunoSEQ multiplex PCR, and TCRdb's table has in-frame clones only and misses some. The table shows about 140,000 clones, with about 80% occurring only once. Sequences were obtained from PBMCs. Receptors were obtained from a middle-aged woman in good health and CMV-seronegative.

The V and J genes are TRBV28 and TRBJ2-7; the D is unclear. Germline V CDR1 and CDR2: MDHEN, SYDVKM. This CDR3 has 11 amino acids. Trimming removed 3 bases at V and 6 bases at J, with 6 bases between. CDR3 sequence: CASSFYFEQYF. CDR3 nucleotides: TGTGCCAGCAGTTTTTACTTCGAGCAGTACTTC.

This rearrangement joins TRBV28 to TRBJ1-2; D might be TRBD1 (6 bases). Trimming pared 7 bases from V and 4 bases from J, leaving 16 bases between. The CDR3 is 14 amino acids. The V gene's germline CDR1 is MDHEN and CDR2 SYDVKM. Written as DNA, the CDR3 is TGTGCCAGCAACTTCCCAGGGGAAGTCTATGGCTACACCTTC. Amino acid sequence: CASNFPGEVYGYTF.

This rearrangement joins TRBV2 to TRBJ1-1; maybe TRBD1 (5 bases). Per the germline V gene, CDR1 is SNHLY and CDR2 is FYNNEI. CDR3 length: 12 amino acids. V dropped 8 bases and J dropped 1 base, with 8 bases sitting between them. DNA for the CDR3: TGTGCCAGCGACAGTTGGAACACTGAAGCTTTCTTT. It codes for CASDSWNTEAFF.

This chain joins TRBV30 and TRBJ2-3; 10 bases map to TRBD1. Trimming removed 8 bases from V and 0 bases from J; junction bases left unmatched: 5. The CDR3 extends over 14 amino acids. The germline V gene encodes CDR1 GTSNPN and CDR2 SVGIG (reference sequence). The CDR3, as DNA: TGTGCCGGGGACAGGGGAACTAGCACAGATACGCAGTATTTT. Protein: CAGDRGTSTDTQYF.

This chain joins TRBV5-5 and TRBJ1-5; possibly TRBD1 for D (6 bases). V was clipped by 4 bases and J by 2 bases, with 13 bases between them. The germline V gene encodes CDR1 SGHKS and CDR2 YYEKEE (reference sequence). This CDR3 is built from 15 residues. The CDR3 reads CASSKDRYGNQPQHF. The DNA for the CDR3 is TGTGCCAGCAGCAAAGACAGGTATGGCAATCAGCCCCAGCATTTT.

The J gene is TRBJ2-3, the V gene TRBV5-4; D is ambiguous. V was trimmed by 0 bases and J by 6 bases, leaving 14 bases between them. This CDR3 contains 15 residues. Per the germline V gene, CDR1 is SGHNT and CDR2 is YYREEE (reference sequence). The DNA of the CDR3 is TGTGCCAGCAGCTTGGTACGCTCTGAACGGGATACGCAGTATTTT. As protein: CASSLVRSERDTQYF.

The V gene is TRBV7-8, the J gene TRBJ2-2; 9 bases fit TRBD1. Unmatched junction bases numbered 6, after V lost 2 bases and J lost 2 bases. Per the germline V gene, CDR1 is SGHVS and CDR2 is FQNEAQ. CDR3 length equals 17 residues. CDR3 nucleotides: TGTGCCAGCAGCTTATCCCGGGACAGGGTAAACACCGGGGAGCTGTTTTTT. Encoded protein: CASSLSRDRVNTGELFF.

This clone was counted a few times. The chain is built from TRBV7-2 and TRBJ1-4; 8 nucleotides agree with TRBD1. Germline CDR1 and CDR2: SGHTA and FQGNSA. The CDR3 covers 14 residues. V trimming: 5 bases; J trimming: 9 bases; junction bases outside the gene matches: 8. The CDR3 coding sequence is TGTGCCAGCAGCCCGGACAGGGAGGGCAAAAAACTGTTTTTT. It encodes CASSPDREGKKLFF. Supplemented by reference TRBV7-2 and TRBJ1-4, the full variable domain reads GAGVSQSPSNKVTEKGKDVELRCDPISGHTALYWYRQSLGQGLEFLIYFQGNSAPDKSGLPSDRFSAERTGGSVSTLTIQRTQQEDSAVYLCASSPDREGKKLFFGSGTQLSVL.

The chain combines TRBV27 with TRBJ2-3; possible D gene TRBD2, 5 bases. Looked up from germline, CDR1 is MNHEY and CDR2 is SMNVEV (reference sequence). V lost 6 bases to trimming and J lost 5 bases, with 12 bases between them. The CDR3 has 13 amino acids. The CDR3 protein is CASRISGRDTQYF. In DNA, the CDR3 is TGTGCCAGCAGGATAAGCGGACGAGATACGCAGTATTTT.

V usage is TRBV28 and J usage is TRBJ2-3; tentatively, D is TRBD2 (5 bases). Deletions cut 1 base from V and 6 bases from J, with 11 bases between. Germline CDR1 is MDHEN and CDR2 is SYDVKM. The CDR3 is 14 residues long. CDR3 sequence: CASSLLGVRDTQYF. DNA for the CDR3: TGTGCCAGCAGTTTATTGGGAGTACGCGATACGCAGTATTTT. Supplemented by reference TRBV28 and TRBJ2-3, the full variable domain reads DVKVTQSSRYLVKRTGEKVFLECVQDMDHENMFWYRQDPGLGLRLIYFSYDVKMKEKGDIPEGYSVSREKKERFSLILESASTNQTSMYLCASSLLGVRDTQYFGPGTRLTVL.

The CDR3 loop is CASSYPRRERDEQYF. The DNA for the CDR3 is TGTGCCAGCAGTTACCCCAGGCGGGAGCGCGACGAGCAGTACTTC. The rearrangement joins TRBV6-6 to TRBJ2-7; 7 nucleotides agree with TRBD2. CDR1 MNHNY and CDR2 SVGAGI come from the germline V gene (reference sequence). V trimming: 2 bases; J trimming: 5 bases; junction bases outside the gene matches: 9. This CDR3 is built from 15 residues.

The chain carries TRBV28 and TRBJ2-5, with TRBD1 matching over 9 bases. CDR3 length equals 15 residues. V lost 5 bases and J lost 5; bases outside the gene matches: 9. Germline CDR1 and CDR2: MDHEN and SYDVKM. DNA of the CDR3: TGTGCCAGCAGTCCCAGGGGACAGGGCGAGGAGACCCAGTACTTC. Its translation: CASSPRGQGEETQYF.

V usage is TRBV5-6 and J usage is TRBJ2-1; D is uncertain. CDR1 and CDR2 from the germline V gene are SGHDT and YYEEEE. CDR3 length: 13 residues. The V gene lost 0 bases and the J gene lost 6 bases, with 7 bases spanning the gap. The chain's CDR3 is CASSLVGGNEQFF. The CDR3 nucleotides are TGTGCCAGCAGCTTGGTTGGCGGCAATGAGCAGTTCTTC.

This chain uses TRBV29-1 with TRBJ1-2, with D perhaps TRBD1 (6 bases). Deletions cut 6 bases from V and 4 bases from J, with 12 bases between. The CDR3 length is 12 residues. Per the germline V gene, CDR1 is SQVTM and CDR2 is ANQGSEA. The CDR3 DNA reads TGCAGCGTATCACAGGGAGCCTATGGCTACACCTTC. Translated, it gives CSVSQGAYGYTF.

The rearrangement uses TRBV7-9 and TRBJ2-3; no clear D. Trimming cost V 7 bases and J 2 bases, with 22 bases left between them. In germline, CDR1 is SEHNR, CDR2 FQNEAQ (reference sequence). This CDR3 comprises 17 residues. CDR3 sequence reads: CASTSPEVSSHTDTQYF. For the CDR3, the DNA is TGTGCCAGCACCTCACCCGAGGTGTCCTCGCACACAGATACGCAGTATTTT.

The genes are TRBV7-9 and TRBJ1-1; D not resolved. V lost 0 bases and J lost 2, with 13 bases in between. Looked up from germline, CDR1 is SEHNR and CDR2 is FQNEAQ (reference sequence). The CDR3 consists of 16 residues. Written as DNA, the CDR3 is TGTGCCAGCAGCTTAGCAATCGCCAGACTTAACACTGAAGCTTTCTTT. Its translation is CASSLAIARLNTEAFF.

This chain joins TRBV28 and TRBJ2-2; a weak D match, TRBD1 (5 bases). Germline lookup yields CDR1 MDHEN and CDR2 SYDVKM. Trimming pared 1 base from V and 1 base from J, leaving 7 bases between. This CDR3 is 15 amino acids long. The DNA of the CDR3 is TGTGCCAGCAGTTTATACAGGAGGAACACCGGGGAGCTGTTTTTT. This encodes CASSLYRRNTGELFF. The whole variable domain, filled in from reference TRBV28 and TRBJ2-2, reads DVKVTQSSRYLVKRTGEKVFLECVQDMDHENMFWYRQDPGLGLRLIYFSYDVKMKEKGDIPEGYSVSREKKERFSLILESASTNQTSMYLCASSLYRRNTGELFFGEGSRLTVL.

This chain uses TRBV7-9 with TRBJ1-2; no definite D call. CDR1 and CDR2 from the germline V gene are SEHNR and FQNEAQ (reference sequence). This CDR3 region has 14 residues. V gave up 2 bases and J gave up 4 bases, with 11 bases separating them. The CDR3 nucleotides read TGTGCCAGCAGCTTAAAGAGCGTCGGCTATGGCTACACCTTC. Amino acids: CASSLKSVGYGYTF.

The genes are TRBV7-2 and TRBJ2-1, with no clear D. There are 13 residues in the CDR3. Germline loops: CDR1 SGHTA, CDR2 FQGNSA. Trimming removed 5 bases at V and 6 bases at J, with 11 bases between. In DNA, the CDR3 is TGTGCCAGCAGCCGCCGGTCGGGCAATGAGCAGTTCTTC. The encoded protein is CASSRRSGNEQFF.

J is TRBJ2-1 and V is TRBV6-5; 7 bases align to TRBD2. Germline lookup yields CDR1 MNHEY and CDR2 SVGAGI. This CDR3 spans 16 amino acids. Trimming removed 4 bases from V and 6 bases from J; junction bases left unmatched: 12. The CDR3 region has the DNA TGTGCCAGCAGTTGGGAGCGGGGAGATTTGGGCAATGAGCAGTTCTTC. It specifies CASSWERGDLGNEQFF.

This rearrangement joins TRBV5-1 to TRBJ1-3; 7 bases match TRBD1. The CDR3 totals 16 residues. V lost 4 bases to trimming and J lost 0 bases; unmatched junction nucleotides: 7. CDR1 and CDR2 from the germline V gene are SGHRS and YFSETQ. CDR3 in DNA: TGCGCCAGCAGCCGACGGGGGACAGACTCTGGAAACACCATATATTTT. Translating it yields CASSRRGTDSGNTIYF.

This clone has a single count. V usage is TRBV6-1 and J usage is TRBJ2-1; 11 bases match TRBD2. Per the germline V gene, CDR1 is MNHNS and CDR2 is SASEGT. The CDR3 consists of 15 residues. V gave up 7 bases and J gave up 6 bases; unmatched junction bases: 8. The CDR3 DNA sequence: TGTGCCAGCATCACTAGCGGGAGAGGGGTCAATGAGCAGTTCTTC. It encodes CASITSGRGVNEQFF.

The chain combines TRBV5-1 with TRBJ1-5; TRBD1 matches 9 bases. V gave up 7 bases and J gave up 3 bases; unmatched junction bases: 8. This CDR3 is 15 amino acids long. Germline CDR1 and CDR2: SGHRS and YFSETQ. CDR3 bases: TGCGCCAGCCAAATAACAGGGGGCGACAATCAGCCCCAGCATTTT. Translation gives CASQITGGDNQPQHF.